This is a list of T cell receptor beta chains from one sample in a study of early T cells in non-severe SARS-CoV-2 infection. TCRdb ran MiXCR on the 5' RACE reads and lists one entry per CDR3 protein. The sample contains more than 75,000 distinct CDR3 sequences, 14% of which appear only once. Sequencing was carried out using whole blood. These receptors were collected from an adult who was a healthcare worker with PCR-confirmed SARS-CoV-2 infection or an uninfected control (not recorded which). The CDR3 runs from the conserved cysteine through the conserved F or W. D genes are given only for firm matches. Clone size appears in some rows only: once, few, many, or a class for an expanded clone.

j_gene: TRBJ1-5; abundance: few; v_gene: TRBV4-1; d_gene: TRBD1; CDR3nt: TGCGCCAGCAGCCACTACAGGGGCCACAGCAATCAGCCCCAGCATTTT; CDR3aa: CASSHYRGHSNQPQHF
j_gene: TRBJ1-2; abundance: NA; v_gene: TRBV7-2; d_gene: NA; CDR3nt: TGTGCCAGCAGCTCTAATTATGGCAGGGATGGCTACACCTTC; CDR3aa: CASSSNYGRDGYTF
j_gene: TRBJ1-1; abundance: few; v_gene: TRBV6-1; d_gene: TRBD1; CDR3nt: TGTGCCATCCACAGGGGGTTGGTGAACACTGAAGCTTTCTTT; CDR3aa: CAIHRGLVNTEAFF
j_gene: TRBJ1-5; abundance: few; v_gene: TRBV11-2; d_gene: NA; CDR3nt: TGTGCCAGCAGTCTATTCCCTGGGGGCAGAGACGATCAGCCCCAGCATTTT; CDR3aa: CASSLFPGGRDDQPQHF
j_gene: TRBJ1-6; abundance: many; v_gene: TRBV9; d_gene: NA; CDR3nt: TGTGCCAGCAGCGTAGAGCCACGGAGCTCCTATAATTCACCCCTCCACTTT; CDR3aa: CASSVEPRSSYNSPLHF
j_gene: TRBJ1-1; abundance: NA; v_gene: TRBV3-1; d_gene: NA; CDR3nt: TGTGCCAGCAGCCAGGGGGAAACTTTCTTT; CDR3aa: CASSQGETFF
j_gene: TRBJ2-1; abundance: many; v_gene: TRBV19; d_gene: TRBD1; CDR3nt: TGTGCCAGTAGTTTATACAGGGGGCGAATTGAAAATGAGCAGTTCTTC; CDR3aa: CASSLYRGRIENEQFF
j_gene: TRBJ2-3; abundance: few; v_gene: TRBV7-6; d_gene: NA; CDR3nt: TGTGCCAGCAGCAAGGGCGGATTCACAGATACGCAGTATTTT; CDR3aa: CASSKGGFTDTQYF
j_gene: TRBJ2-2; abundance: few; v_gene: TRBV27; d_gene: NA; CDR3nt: TGTGCCAGCAGTTCCTCACAGGGCTCCGGGGAGCTGTTTTTT; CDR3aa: CASSSSQGSGELFF
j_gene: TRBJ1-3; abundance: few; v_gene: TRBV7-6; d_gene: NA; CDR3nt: TGTGCCAGCAGCCGAAACCCCGGGACGAGTTCTGGAAACACCATATATTTT; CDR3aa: CASSRNPGTSSGNTIYF
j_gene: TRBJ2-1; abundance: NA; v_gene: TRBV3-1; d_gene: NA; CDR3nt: TGTGCCAGCAGTCAGACCCCCAGCGGAAGCAATGAGCAGTTCTTC; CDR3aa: CASSQTPSGSNEQFF
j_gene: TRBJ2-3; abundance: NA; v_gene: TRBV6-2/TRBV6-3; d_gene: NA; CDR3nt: TGTGCCAGCACAACGGTCAACACAGATACGCAGTATTTT; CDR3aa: CASTTVNTDTQYF
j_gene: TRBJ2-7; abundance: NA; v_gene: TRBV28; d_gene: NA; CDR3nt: TGTGCCAGCAGTATTGGGTTCAGTGCCTACGAGCAGTACTTC; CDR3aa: CASSIGFSAYEQYF
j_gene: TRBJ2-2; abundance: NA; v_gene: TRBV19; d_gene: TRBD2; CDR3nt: TGTGCCAGTAGTATACCTCCTAGCGGGAACACCGGGGAGCTGTTTTTT; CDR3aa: CASSIPPSGNTGELFF
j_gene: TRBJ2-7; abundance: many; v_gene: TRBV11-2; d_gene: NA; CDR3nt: TGTGCCAGCAGCCCGGGGGTGATAGCATACGAGCAGTACTTC; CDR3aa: CASSPGVIAYEQYF
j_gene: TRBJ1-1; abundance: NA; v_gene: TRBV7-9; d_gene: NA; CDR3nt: TGTGCCAGCAGCTTAGAGGGAGGGAACACTGAAGCTTTCTTT; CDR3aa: CASSLEGGNTEAFF
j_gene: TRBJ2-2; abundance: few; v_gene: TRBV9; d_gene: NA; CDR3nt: TGTGCCAGCAGCGGCCGGGACACGAACACCGGGGAGCTGTTTTTT; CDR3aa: CASSGRDTNTGELFF
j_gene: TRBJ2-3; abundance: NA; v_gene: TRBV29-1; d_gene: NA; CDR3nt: TGCAGCGTTTCCCCAGATACGCAGTATTTT; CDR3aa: CSVSPDTQYF
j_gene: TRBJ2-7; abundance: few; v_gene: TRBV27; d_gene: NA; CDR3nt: TGTGCCAGCAGTCGACAGGAGAGATACGAGCAGTACTTC; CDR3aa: CASSRQERYEQYF
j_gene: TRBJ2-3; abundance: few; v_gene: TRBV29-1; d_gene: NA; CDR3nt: TGCAGCGTTGAAATCACCTTCACAGATACGCAGTATTTT; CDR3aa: CSVEITFTDTQYF
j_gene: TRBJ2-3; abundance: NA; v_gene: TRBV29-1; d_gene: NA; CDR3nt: TGCAGCGTCTCGATTTCGAGGGGTAGGACAGATACGCAGTATTTT; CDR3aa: CSVSISRGRTDTQYF
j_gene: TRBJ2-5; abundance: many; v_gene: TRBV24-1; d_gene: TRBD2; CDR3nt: TGTGCCACCAAAAGCGGGGGGGCCGAAGAGACCCAGTACTTC; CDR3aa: CATKSGGAEETQYF
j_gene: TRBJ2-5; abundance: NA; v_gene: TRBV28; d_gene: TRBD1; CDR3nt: TGTGCCAGCAGCCTGACAGGGGTCCTTGGGTCCCAGTACTTC; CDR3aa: CASSLTGVLGSQYF
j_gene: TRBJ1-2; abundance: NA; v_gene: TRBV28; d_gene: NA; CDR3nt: TGTGCCAGCAGATCCAACTATGGCTACACCTTC; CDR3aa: CASRSNYGYTF
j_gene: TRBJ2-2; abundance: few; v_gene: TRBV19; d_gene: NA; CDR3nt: TGTGCCAGTAGTATACGTCAGGGGGGAACCGGGGAGCTGTTTTTT; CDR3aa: CASSIRQGGTGELFF
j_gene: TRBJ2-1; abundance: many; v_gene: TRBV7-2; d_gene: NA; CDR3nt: TGTGCCAGCAGATCAAGAGGAAGCTCCTACAATGAGCAGTTCTTC; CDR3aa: CASRSRGSSYNEQFF
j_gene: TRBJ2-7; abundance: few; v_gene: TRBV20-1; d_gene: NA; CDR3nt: TGCAGTGCTAGGGAGAGCTCCTACGAGCAGTACTTC; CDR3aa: CSARESSYEQYF
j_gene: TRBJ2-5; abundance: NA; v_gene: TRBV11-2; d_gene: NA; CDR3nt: TGTGCCAGCCGGAAGGACAAAGAGACCCAGTACTTC; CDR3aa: CASRKDKETQYF
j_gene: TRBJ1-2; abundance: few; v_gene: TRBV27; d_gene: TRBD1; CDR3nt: TGTGCCAGCAGTCCGGACAGGGGGCGAGGTGGCTACACCTTC; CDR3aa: CASSPDRGRGGYTF
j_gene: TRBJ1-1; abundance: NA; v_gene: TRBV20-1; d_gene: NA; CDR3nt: TGCAGTGCTAGAGCTCCAACAGGGAGCACTGAAGCTTTCTTT; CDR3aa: CSARAPTGSTEAFF
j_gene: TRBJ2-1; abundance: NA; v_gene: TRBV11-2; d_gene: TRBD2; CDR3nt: TGTGCCAGCACCTTAACCGGACTAGTGGTCTACAATGAGCAGTTCTTC; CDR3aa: CASTLTGLVVYNEQFF